This passage covers 14 T cell receptor beta chains from one sample sequenced in a study of blood T cell repertoires in COVID-19. Sequenced by immunoSEQ multiplex PCR; TCRdb stores in-frame clones only, minus some. In the table there are approximately 170,000 clones, about 89% of which are singletons. The specimen was peripheral blood. The origin of the receptors is a man younger than 35 who had recovered from COVID-19.

Written as DNA, the CDR3 is TGTGCCAGCAGTTCCGCGGGAGCGGGAGGGTACACCGGGGAGCTGTTTTTT. This translates into CASSSAGAGGYTGELFF. The chain employs TRBV7-2 and TRBJ2-2; 10 nucleotides match TRBD2. This CDR3 is 17 amino acids long. The trim removed 6 bases at V and 3 bases at J, leaving 10 bases unmatched. CDR1 SGHTA and CDR2 FQGNSA come from the germline V gene.

J is TRBJ1-6 and V is TRBV25-1, with 9 bases that match TRBD1. The V gene end was trimmed by 5 bases and the J gene end by 8 bases; junction bases not matched to a gene: 7. CDR1 and CDR2 (germline): MGHDK, SYGVNS. CDR3 length equals 15 residues. The CDR3 nucleotides read TGTGCCAGCAGTCCTTCCCGGACAGGGGATTCACCCCTCCACTTT. Translating gives CASSPSRTGDSPLHF.

This chain joins TRBV10-2 and TRBJ2-7; maybe TRBD1 (6 bases). Germline-derived CDR1 and CDR2 are WSHSY and SAAADI. The CDR3 is 12 residues long. V was pared by 10 bases and J by 1 base, with 11 bases between. The CDR3 region has the DNA TGCGCCACCAAAGGGGGTTCCTACGAGCAGTACTTC. As protein: CATKGGSYEQYF.

J is TRBJ2-7 and V is TRBV23-1; maybe TRBD1 (5 bases). TRBV23-1 is known as an ORF, though its function is uncertain. There are 16 residues in the CDR3. V shed 3 bases and J shed 0 bases, with 15 bases lying between them. The CDR3 sequence: CASSQQGYYSSYEQYF. CDR3 in DNA: TGCGCCAGCAGTCAGCAGGGATACTACAGCTCCTACGAGCAGTACTTC.

The V and J genes are TRBV11-2 and TRBJ2-3; D is unclear. Trimming took 1 base from V and 1 from J, leaving 3 bases between them. The CDR3 extends over 13 amino acids. Germline CDR1 and CDR2: SGHAT and FQNNGV. For the CDR3, the DNA is TGTGCCAGCAGCTTAGCCGGCACAGATACGCAGTATTTT. It specifies CASSLAGTDTQYF.

The gene calls are TRBV29-1 and TRBJ2-1; D is perhaps TRBD1 (6 bases). Trimming removed 7 bases at V and 8 bases at J, with 21 bases between. The CDR3 consists of 14 residues. Per germline, CDR1 SQVTM and CDR2 ANQGSEA. CDR3 region: CSGDIGKVVDEQFF. CDR3 in DNA: TGCAGCGGGGACATCGGGAAAGTGGTCGATGAGCAGTTCTTC.

The chain uses TRBV7-2 and TRBJ2-2; D is possibly TRBD2 (6 bases). The CDR3 sequence is 16 residues long. The V gene's germline CDR1 is SGHTA and CDR2 FQGNSA. V lost 5 bases and J lost 0, with 13 bases in between. The CDR3 region has the DNA TGTGCCAGCAGCGCTCTTAGCGGTCCGAACACCGGGGAGCTGTTTTTT. This gives the protein CASSALSGPNTGELFF.

The gene calls are TRBV19 and TRBJ2-1; TRBD1 matches at 10 bases. V was clipped by 6 bases and J by 0 bases; unmatched bases: 2. Per germline, CDR1 LNHDA and CDR2 SQIVND (reference sequence). The CDR3 totals 15 residues. The CDR3 region has the DNA TGTGCCAGTAGGACAGGGGGCAGCTCCTACAATGAGCAGTTCTTC. Protein: CASRTGGSSYNEQFF.

This clone was seen a handful of times. The chain combines TRBV7-2 with TRBJ1-5; D is perhaps TRBD1 (6 bases). The V and J ends lost 4 bases and 4 bases respectively, with 20 bases between them. This CDR3 region has 17 residues. Germline V gene lookup returns CDR1 SGHTA and CDR2 FQGNSA. CDR3 residues: CASSSAPGPRGNQPQHF. CDR3 nucleotides: TGTGCCAGCAGCTCCGCGCCGGGCCCAAGGGGGAATCAGCCCCAGCATTTT.

The rearrangement joins TRBV6-2 or TRBV6-3 to TRBJ1-5; 11 positions agree with TRBD1. V was pared by 2 bases and J by 7 bases, with 4 bases of the junction left unmatched. From germline, CDR1 is MNHEY and CDR2 SVGEGT. This CDR3 is built from 15 residues. CDR3 in amino acids: CASSYGQGARQPQHF. The CDR3 DNA follows: TGTGCCAGCAGTTACGGACAGGGGGCACGACAGCCCCAGCATTTT.

J is TRBJ2-7 and V is TRBV7-2; TRBD2 agrees at 10 bases. Trimming took 7 bases from V and 5 from J; bases not matched to a gene: 8. Germline values: CDR1 SGHTA, CDR2 FQGNSA. This CDR3 has 14 amino acids. CDR3 residues: CASKSLAGVDEQYF. DNA for the CDR3: TGTGCCAGCAAAAGTCTAGCGGGAGTAGACGAGCAGTACTTC.

Remarks on this clone: An end of the junction differs from the germline gene, which may be a read error. The chain carries TRBV2 and TRBJ1-4, with 7 positions matching TRBD1. The length of the CDR3 is 14 residues. Germline CDR1 reads SNHLY; CDR2 reads FYNNEI. CDR3 sequence reads: CASSEEFGATGLLF. In nucleotides, the CDR3 is TGTGCCAGCAGTGAAGAGTTTGGGGCGACAGGGCTGCTTTTT. The whole variable domain, remainder taken from reference TRBV2 and TRBJ1-4, is EPEVTQTPSHQVTQMGQEVILRCVPISNHLYFYWYRQILGQKVEFLVSFYNNEISEKSEIFDDQFSVERPDGSNFTLKIRSTKLEDSAMYFCASSEEFGATGLLFGSGTQLSVL.

Comment on this clone: This CDR3 is also generated by other DNA sequences in the sample. This chain uses TRBV11-2 with TRBJ1-2, with 9 bases aligning to TRBD1. Germline CDR1 reads SGHAT; CDR2 reads FQNNGV. J gave up 5 bases and V 5 bases, and 3 bases lay outside the gene matches. The CDR3 loop spans 13 amino acids. The CDR3 coding sequence is TGTGCCAGCAGCCCTGGGACAGGGTATGGCTACACCTTC. Translated: CASSPGTGYGYTF.

The rearrangement uses TRBV6-2 or TRBV6-3 and TRBJ2-5, with 9 bases that match TRBD1. CDR1 and CDR2 from the germline V gene are MNHEY and SVGEGT. Trimming took 2 bases from V and 4 from J; bases not matched to a gene: 5. The CDR3 length is 15 residues. Written as DNA, the CDR3 is TGTGCCAGCAGTTACGGAGGACAGGGGTCAGAGACCCAGTACTTC. Translated, it gives CASSYGGQGSETQYF.